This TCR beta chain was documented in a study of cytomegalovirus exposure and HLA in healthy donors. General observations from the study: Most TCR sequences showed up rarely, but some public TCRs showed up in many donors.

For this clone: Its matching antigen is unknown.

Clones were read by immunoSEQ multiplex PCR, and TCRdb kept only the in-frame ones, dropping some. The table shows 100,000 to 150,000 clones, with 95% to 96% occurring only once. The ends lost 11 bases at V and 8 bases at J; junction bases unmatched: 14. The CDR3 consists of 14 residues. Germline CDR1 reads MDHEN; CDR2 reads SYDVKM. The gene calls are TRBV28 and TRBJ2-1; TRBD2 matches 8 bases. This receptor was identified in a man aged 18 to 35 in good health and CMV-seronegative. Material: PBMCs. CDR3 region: CASRGGRLFHEQFF. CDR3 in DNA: TGTGCCTCCCGCGGGGGGCGATTATTCCATGAGCAGTTCTTC.